This entry lists 9 T cell receptor beta chains sequenced from one sample in a study of blood T cells in healthy people across ages. Combining a sample-barcoded 5' primer with a J-beta primer mix, a second PCR ran for about 6 to 12 cycles. TCRdb itself ran the 5' RACE reads through MiXCR, one entry per CDR3 protein. The table includes 1.5 million to 2 million distinct CDR3 sequences, 34% detected once. Sequencing was carried out using blood. The source of these receptors is a woman aged 25 to 39 in good health.

In this sample, this clonotype turned up a few times. This sequence joins TRBV12-3 or TRBV12-4 and TRBJ2-3, with a weak D call TRBD2 (5 bases). V was cut by 1 base and J by 6 bases, with 14 bases left in between. This CDR3 region has 15 residues. In nucleotides, the CDR3 is TGTGCCAGCAGTTTAGGGGAGTCGAGTTGGGATACGCAGTATTTT. As protein: CASSLGESSWDTQYF.

This clonotype is a singleton in its sample. This rearrangement joins TRBV6-1 to TRBJ1-5, with D possibly matching TRBD1 (5 bases). CDR1 MNHNS and CDR2 SASEGT come from the germline V gene. The CDR3 length is 15 residues. Trimming took 1 base from V and 7 from J, leaving 14 bases between them. The CDR3 loop is CASSEDPGREQPQHF. The CDR3 DNA is TGTGCCAGCAGTGAAGACCCAGGGAGGGAACAGCCCCAGCATTTT.

This clonotype was seen only a few times. V gene TRBV6-1 combines with J gene TRBJ2-1, with D possibly matching TRBD2 (5 bases). Trimming took 8 bases from V and 4 from J, leaving 12 bases between them. The CDR3 is made up of 13 amino acids. CDR1 and CDR2 from the germline V gene are MNHNS and SASEGT. The CDR3 is CASGLEAYNEQFF. The CDR3 DNA reads as TGTGCCAGCGGACTCGAAGCTTACAATGAGCAGTTCTTC.

This chain uses TRBV11-2 with TRBJ2-3; TRBD2 matches at 8 bases. The germline V gene has CDR1 SGHAT and CDR2 FQNNGV. The CDR3 extends over 18 amino acids. V was clipped by 5 bases and J by 0 bases; unmatched bases: 13. The CDR3 region has the DNA TGTGCCAGCAGCCCATCGCGGGGGGCGCAAAGCAGCACAGATACGCAGTATTTT. Protein: CASSPSRGAQSSTDTQYF.

This clonotype was detected a few times. V gene TRBV2 combines with J gene TRBJ2-3, with D unclear. The CDR3 covers 13 residues. V lost 9 bases, J lost 0 bases, and 10 bases lay in between. Germline CDR1 and CDR2: SNHLY and FYNNEI. CDR3 residues: CARKLTSTDTQYF. The CDR3 coding sequence is TGTGCCAGAAAACTTACTAGCACAGATACGCAGTATTTT.

This clonotype was recorded many times. The V gene is TRBV7-3, the J gene TRBJ2-7; 10 bases are shared with TRBD1. The CDR3 loop spans 17 amino acids. Germline lookup yields CDR1 SGHTA and CDR2 FQGTGA. Unmatched junction bases numbered 13, after V lost 5 bases and J lost 3 bases. The CDR3 nucleotides are TGTGCCAGCAGCGAGCAACCCTCCGGGACAGGGGTCTACGAGCAGTACTTC. Protein sequence: CASSEQPSGTGVYEQYF.

This clonotype came up a few times. V usage is TRBV27 and J usage is TRBJ2-7; D tentatively fits TRBD1 or TRBD2 (5 bases each). CDR1 and CDR2 (germline): MNHEY, SMNVEV (reference sequence). Trimming stripped 4 bases from V and 2 bases from J, with 9 bases between. This CDR3 spans 13 amino acids. CDR3 DNA: TGTGCCAGCAGTTATGGGGACCCCTACGAGCAGTACTTC. Amino acids: CASSYGDPYEQYF.

This clonotype turned up a few times. The chain combines TRBV20-1 with TRBJ2-7, with 7 bases matching TRBD1. Germline V gene sequence: CDR1 DFQATT, CDR2 SNEGSKA (reference sequence). The CDR3 spans 13 residues. The V gene end was trimmed by 5 bases and the J gene end by 5 bases; junction bases not matched to a gene: 9. CDR3 amino acids: CSAPRQGFDEQYF. The DNA for the CDR3 is TGCAGTGCTCCGCGACAGGGTTTCGACGAGCAGTACTTC.

V and J are TRBV2 and TRBJ1-2; 9 nucleotides align to TRBD1. Per germline, CDR1 SNHLY and CDR2 FYNNEI. The length of the CDR3 is 15 residues. Trimming took 6 bases from V and 3 from J; bases not matched to a gene: 8. The CDR3 DNA reads as TGTGCCAGCAGACCTAAAACAGGGGGCGACTATGGCTACACCTTC. It yields the protein CASRPKTGGDYGYTF.